The clone carrying this TCR beta chain was found many times. The antigen is unknown. From roughly 390 ng of RNA, a library with molecular barcoded alpha/delta and beta/gamma adaptors was made. A single record per CDR3 protein comes from TCRdb applying MiXCR to the reads. Here the sample spans 85,000 or so distinct CDR3 sequences, about 12% being singletons. The sample is drawn from a study of read filtering for tumor transcriptome and immune sequencing. Study at large: R-ISS stage counts were under ten for I, about 15 for II, 6 or 7 for III. RNA-seq yielded only about 75 to 1273 TCR reads, IR-seq about 4.05 to 11 million.

Study-wide results and caveats: Correlation between methods rose after single-read clonotypes were removed. In IR-seq, single-read clonotypes were around 85% of clonotypes but around 3.2% of reads.

The CDR3 has 16 amino acids. Germline V gene lookup returns CDR1 ENHRY and CDR2 SYGVKD. V lost 0 bases, J lost 3 bases, and 6 bases stayed unmatched. The sequencing input was a population of CD138-negative cells sorted from bone marrow. This clonotype was obtained from a donor older than 35 with multiple myeloma. This chain uses TRBV10-3 with TRBJ2-7, with 9 positions matching TRBD1. CDR3 coding DNA: TGTGCCATCAGTGAGTCGAGGGGGACAGGGATCTACGAGCAGTACTTC. Translation: CAISESRGTGIYEQYF.